This TCR beta chain was found in a study of early T cells in non-severe SARS-CoV-2 infection. The overall study: Unsorted whole-blood RNA was sequenced in bulk, leaving chains unpaired.

Researchers attached unique molecular identifiers to individual cDNA molecules. TCRdb analysed the 5' RACE reads with MiXCR anew, one entry per CDR3 protein. Here the sample spans roughly 86,000 distinct CDR3 sequences, about 15% being singletons. V was clipped by 5 bases and J by 4 bases, with 16 bases between them. Per germline, CDR1 LNHDA and CDR2 SQIVND (reference sequence). The CDR3 totals 15 residues. Notes on this clonotype: No antigen is known for it.

The study, taken as a whole, reports: Clonotype matching in VDJdb favored anti-spike CD8 responses and did not capture private and CD4 specificities.

Sample: whole blood. The genes are TRBV19 and TRBJ2-3; the D is unclear. The origin of this receptor is an adult who was a healthcare worker with PCR-confirmed SARS-CoV-2 infection or an uninfected control (not recorded which). The CDR3 here is CASSSGSATSDTQYF. As DNA, the CDR3 is TGTGCCAGTAGTTCGGGCAGCGCGACCTCAGATACGCAGTATTTT.